This T cell receptor (beta chain) was captured by sequencing in a study of T cells in Graves' hyperthyroidism and ophthalmopathy. Findings and limits, study-wide: Blood held most thyroid clonotypes expanded above 0.001 frequency.

CDR3 length: 15 residues. V shed 5 bases, J shed 3 bases, and the junction held 9 bases outside the gene matches. It was RNA transcripts that yielded the amplified TCR beta CDR3 regions. Primed by the HTBI set, a first-round RT-PCR was run on the TCR CDR3. TCRdb reprocessed the multiplex PCR reads via MiXCR and lists one record per CDR3 protein. The sample yields about 480,000 distinct CDR3 sequences, 24% seen once. In its sample, this clonotype was seen many times. Its antigen is currently unknown. The chain recombines TRBV12-3 or TRBV12-4 with TRBJ1-2; 7 bases align to TRBD1. What was sequenced was blood. This sequence was found in a woman between 25 and 40 years old with Graves' ophthalmopathy. In DNA, the CDR3 is TGTGCCAGCAGTGCTACCGGGACAGAGGACTATGGCTACACCTTC. This sequence encodes CASSATGTEDYGYTF.